This entry concerns a single T cell receptor (beta chain). The target antigen is unknown. In the CD4+ fraction, cells were divided into CD45RA+ naive and CD45RA-negative memory subsets. Sequencing used immunoSEQ multiplex PCR; TCRdb keeps in-frame clones, though not all of them. The sample holds about a million clones, about 80% seen once. The data derive from a study of shared clonotypes between healthy human individuals. The overall study: In total, the donors were two women and a few men aged 18 to 49. Overall study results and limits: Researchers found naive subsets generally carried larger estimated richness than memory subsets.

The length of the CDR3 is 14 residues. The V gene's germline CDR1 is SGHNT and CDR2 YYREEE (reference sequence). V dropped 3 bases and J dropped 4; count of bases not matched to a gene: 5. Sample: memory CD4+ T cells from PBMCs. As to subset: CD45RA-negative fraction. This TCR came from a man younger than 30 in good health. Some clones in this sample may be carry-over from other donors' samples. The gene calls are TRBV5-4 and TRBJ2-3; TRBD1 aligns across 7 bases. In DNA form, the CDR3 reads TGTGCCAGCAGCTGGCAGGGGGTGGCAGATACGCAGTATTTT. Protein sequence: CASSWQGVADTQYF. Variable domain in full (rest from reference TRBV5-4 and TRBJ2-3): ETGVTQSPTHLIKTRGQQVTLRCSSQSGHNTVSWYQQALGQGPQFIFQYYREEENGRGNFPPRFSGLQFPNYSSELNVNALELDDSALYLCASSWQGVADTQYFGPGTRLTVL.